This TCR beta chain stems from a study of T-cell reconstitution after alpha-beta-depleted transplantation in children. This clonotype was seen at least ten times. It was with unique molecular identifiers that the TCRbeta library was prepared. TCRdb reprocessed the PCR reads with MiXCR, giving one entry per CDR3 protein. The sample records approximately 240,000 distinct CDR3 sequences, under 9.5% being singletons. The TCR originated in a human donor who donated a stem cell graft to a child with acute lymphoblastic leukemia. The specimen was PBMCs from the stem cell graft donor, collected from the stem cell graft.

The DNA of the CDR3 is TGTGCCAGCAGCCAGACTAGCCCTAACACCGGGGAGCTGTTTTTT. Its protein product is CASSQTSPNTGELFF. The chain employs TRBV3-1 and TRBJ2-2; TRBD2 aligns across 7 bases. J lost 2 bases, V lost 3 bases, and 3 bases had no gene match. Germline CDR1 is LGHDT and CDR2 is YNNKEL (reference sequence). CDR3 size: 15 residues.